These 27 T cell receptor beta chains originate from one sample sequenced in a study of spatial heterogeneity in lung cancer. TCRdb re-called the 5' RACE reads through MiXCR, storing one row per CDR3 protein. The data contain about 120,000 distinct CDR3 sequences, 9% to 15% of them singletons. Specified time point: blood at routine non-recurrence follow-up after resection. From tumor, nontumor lung or frozen PBMC, whole RNA was taken unsorted for sequencing. Sequenced material: PBMCs, taken at follow-up. The receptors derive from a male donor with early-stage non-small cell lung cancer.

The sample holds a few counts of this clonotype. This chain links TRBV6-2 or TRBV6-3 with TRBJ1-1, with TRBD1 matching 7 bases. Trimming took 7 bases from V and 1 from J; bases not matched to a gene: 6. Germline CDR1 is MNHEY and CDR2 is SVGEGT. The CDR3 spans 14 residues. The chain's CDR3 is CASNLQGPNTEAFF. The CDR3 coding sequence is TGTGCCAGCAATCTACAGGGGCCGAACACTGAAGCTTTCTTT.

As regards this clonotype: The junction differs from germline at one of its ends, possibly a read error. This chain links TRBV7-2 with TRBJ2-2; perhaps D is TRBD1 or TRBD2 (5 bases each). The CDR3 sequence is 14 residues long. The germline V gene has CDR1 SGHTA and CDR2 FQGNSA. The CDR3 bases are TGTGTCAGCAGCTCGGGACCTAACACCGGGGAGCTGTTTTTT. Translated: CVSSSGPNTGELFF.

The chain uses TRBV5-1 and TRBJ1-3; D not resolved. The germline V and J ends were trimmed by 0 bases and 2 bases, with 9 bases remaining between them. Germline V gives CDR1 SGHRS, CDR2 YFSETQ. This CDR3 comprises 15 residues. The CDR3 nucleotides are TGCGCCAGCAGCTTGGTGTCAGGCGCTGGAAACACCATATATTTT. Protein sequence: CASSLVSGAGNTIYF. The full variable domain, in which reference TRBV5-1 and TRBJ1-3 provide the parts outside the CDR3, is KAGVTQTPRYLIKTRGQQVTLSCSPISGHRSVSWYQQTPGQGLQFLFEYFSETQRNKGNFPGRFSGRQFSNSRSEMNVSTLELGDSALYLCASSLVSGAGNTIYFGEGSWLTVV.

In this sample, this clonotype turned up a few times. The chain carries TRBV5-4 and TRBJ2-2; D could derive from TRBD1 or TRBD2 (5 bases each). V lost 4 bases and J lost 0, with 10 bases in between. Per the germline V gene, CDR1 is SGHNT and CDR2 is YYREEE (reference sequence). The length of the CDR3 is 15 residues. CDR3 coding DNA: TGTGCCAGCAGCCCTCAGGGAGCGAACACCGGGGAGCTGTTTTTT. As protein: CASSPQGANTGELFF.

This clonotype turned up a few times. V usage is TRBV13 and J usage is TRBJ1-4; D remains ambiguous. CDR1 and CDR2 (germline): PRHDT, FYEKMQ (reference sequence). This CDR3 is built from 14 residues. V lost 5 bases and J 6 bases, leaving 13 bases between the germline ends. The CDR3 sequence is CASSLGPGDEKLFF. The CDR3, as DNA: TGTGCCAGCAGCCTCGGCCCTGGGGATGAAAAACTGTTTTTT. The full variable domain, its missing parts supplied by reference TRBV13 and TRBJ1-4, is AAGVIQSPRHLIKEKRETATLKCYPIPRHDTVYWYQQGPGQDPQFLISFYEKMQSDKGSIPDRFSAQQFSDYHSELNMSSLELGDSALYFCASSLGPGDEKLFFGSGTQLSVL.

In this sample, this clonotype turned up a few times. The rearrangement joins TRBV27 to TRBJ1-6; D remains unclear. V was pared by 0 bases and J by 8 bases, with 11 bases between. Germline-derived CDR1 and CDR2 are MNHEY and SMNVEV (reference sequence). The CDR3 loop spans 15 amino acids. CDR3 nucleotides: TGTGCCAGCAGTTTATCGAGGGTAACGGATTCACCCCTCCACTTT. This gives the protein CASSLSRVTDSPLHF.

This chain connects TRBV2 to TRBJ1-5; weak D call: TRBD1 (5 bases). The germline CDR1 and CDR2 sequences are SNHLY and FYNNEI. This CDR3 is built from 13 residues. V lost 9 bases and J 1 base, leaving 10 bases between the germline ends. The CDR3 spells CASVRDSNQPQHF. CDR3 nucleotides: TGTGCCAGTGTACGGGACAGCAATCAGCCCCAGCATTTT.

The rearrangement joins TRBV4-1 to TRBJ1-2; 7 bases fit TRBD1. V trimming: 4 bases; J trimming: 8 bases; junction bases outside the gene matches: 13. The V gene's germline CDR1 is MGHRA and CDR2 YSYEKL. The CDR3 totals 15 residues. CDR3 coding DNA: TGCGCCAGCAGCCCACTTCAGGGGGGGGCGCAAGGCTACACCTTC. Protein sequence: CASSPLQGGAQGYTF.

This clonotype was detected ten times or more. The chain combines TRBV4-2 with TRBJ2-7; D uncertain. Germline assignment: CDR1 LGHNA and CDR2 YNFKEQ. V gave up 1 base and J gave up 6 bases, with 13 bases separating them. The CDR3 is 14 residues long. The CDR3 DNA sequence: TGTGCCAGCAGCCAAGTGCTGACTCCGGGCGAGCAGTACTTC. Protein product: CASSQVLTPGEQYF.

This sequence joins TRBV20-1 and TRBJ2-3; a possible D gene is TRBD2 (5 bases). The CDR3 consists of 13 residues. Germline CDR1 is DFQATT and CDR2 is SNEGSKA (reference sequence). CDR3 nucleotides: TGCAGCGGGCGAGTAGCGAGCACAGATACGCAGTATTTT. It is translated as CSGRVASTDTQYF.

This clonotype was seen ten or more times. V and J are TRBV5-1 and TRBJ1-1; tentative D call: TRBD1 (6 bases). The CDR3 covers 15 residues. Germline V gives CDR1 SGHRS, CDR2 YFSETQ. Trimming removed 0 bases from V and 5 bases from J, with 14 bases in between. The CDR3: CASSLEGVEGTEAFF. CDR3 in DNA: TGCGCCAGCAGCTTGGAGGGGGTTGAAGGTACTGAAGCTTTCTTT.

The V call is TRBV6-5, the J call TRBJ1-1; 7 bases map to TRBD1. The CDR3 length is 15 residues. V lost 6 bases to trimming and J lost 0 bases; unmatched junction nucleotides: 7. The germline V gene has CDR1 MNHEY and CDR2 SVGAGI. The CDR3 bases are TGTGCCAGCAGGCAGGGGGAGGTCGTGAACACTGAAGCTTTCTTT. Its protein is CASRQGEVVNTEAFF.

This clonotype came up many times. The chain has TRBV28 and TRBJ1-2; no definite D call. CDR3 length equals 11 residues. CDR1 is MDHEN and CDR2 is SYDVKM in the germline V gene. Trimming took 6 bases from V and 3 from J, leaving 5 bases between them. The CDR3 loop is CASSRHYGYTF. The CDR3 region has the DNA TGTGCCAGCAGCCGACACTATGGCTACACCTTC.

This clonotype came up many times. The chain joins TRBV29-1 to TRBJ1-5; tentatively, D is TRBD1 (5 bases). Per germline, CDR1 SQVTM and CDR2 ANQGSEA. V was trimmed by 6 bases and J by 3 bases, leaving 12 bases between them. The CDR3 is made up of 13 amino acids. The CDR3 loop reads CSVRDSNNQPQHF. The CDR3 nucleotides read TGCAGCGTGCGAGACAGCAACAATCAGCCCCAGCATTTT.

The rearrangement links TRBV13 to TRBJ1-6, with 7 positions matching TRBD1. CDR3 size: 16 residues. V was clipped by 6 bases and J by 5 bases; unmatched bases: 10. CDR1 and CDR2 from the germline V gene are PRHDT and FYEKMQ (reference sequence). CDR3 protein: CASSSTGTAHNSPLHF. CDR3 nucleotide sequence: TGTGCCAGCAGTTCTACCGGGACAGCCCATAATTCACCCCTCCACTTT.

The rearrangement uses TRBV6-2 or TRBV6-3 and TRBJ1-2; 9 bases are a match to TRBD1. The CDR3 length is 13 residues. Germline CDR1 and CDR2: MNHEY and SVGEGT. V lost 6 bases, J lost 7 bases, and 6 bases stayed unmatched. CDR3 DNA: TGTGCCAGCAGGGTGGGACAGGGAGTTGGCTACACCTTC. Residues: CASRVGQGVGYTF.

This clonotype was observed many times. V gene TRBV5-1 combines with J gene TRBJ2-5; D remains unclear. Germline V gene data show CDR1 as SGHRS and CDR2 as YFSETQ. With 6 bases removed from V and 0 bases from J, the gap between germline ends came to 12 bases. The CDR3 extends over 14 amino acids. CDR3 in DNA: TGCGCCAGCAACGATGACTCGTACCAAGAGACCCAGTACTTC. Translating gives CASNDDSYQETQYF.

V gene TRBV5-5 combines with J gene TRBJ1-2, with D perhaps TRBD1 (6 bases). CDR3 length: 15 amino acids. V was pared by 0 bases and J by 2 bases, with 11 bases between. Per germline, CDR1 SGHKS and CDR2 YYEKEE (reference sequence). CDR3 bases: TGTGCCAGCAGCTTGGCGGGGGGCCACAACTATGGCTACACCTTC. Protein: CASSLAGGHNYGYTF.

This clonotype has just a few counts. V gene TRBV19 combines with J gene TRBJ2-3; the D gene is possibly TRBD1 (5 bases). Trimming removed 3 bases at V and 6 bases at J, with 22 bases between. Germline V gene data show CDR1 as LNHDA and CDR2 as SQIVND (reference sequence). The CDR3 has 17 residues. The CDR3 nucleotides are TGTGCCAGTAGTATTAGGATGACAAGACAGTCAACCGATACGCAGTATTTT. As protein: CASSIRMTRQSTDTQYF.

There are many counts of this clonotype. V and J are TRBV28 and TRBJ2-1; 8 bases fit TRBD2. The CDR3 length is 13 residues. V lost 4 bases, J lost 6 bases, and 2 bases stayed unmatched. Germline CDR1 MDHEN, CDR2 SYDVKM. Here the CDR3 reads CASSYGRANEQFF. The CDR3 bases are TGTGCCAGCAGTTACGGGAGGGCCAATGAGCAGTTCTTC.

The chain uses TRBV27 and TRBJ2-3; no firm D call. V dropped 2 bases and J dropped 2 bases, with 14 bases sitting between them. This CDR3 is built from 16 residues. Per the germline V gene, CDR1 is MNHEY and CDR2 is SMNVEV (reference sequence). CDR3 protein: CASSLPYFGVTDTQYF. As DNA, the CDR3 is TGTGCCAGCAGTTTACCTTATTTTGGGGTCACAGATACGCAGTATTTT.

This clonotype has at least ten counts. The V call is TRBV29-1, the J call TRBJ1-5, with a weak D call TRBD1 (6 bases). Looked up from germline, CDR1 is SQVTM and CDR2 is ANQGSEA. The CDR3 is made up of 15 amino acids. Trimming stripped 5 bases from V and 4 bases from J, with 18 bases between. The CDR3 spells CSVSQGSGRNQPQHF. The CDR3 DNA sequence: TGCAGCGTTTCACAGGGATCGGGGAGAAATCAGCCCCAGCATTTT. Filled out from reference TRBV29-1 and TRBJ1-5, the complete variable domain reads SAVISQKPSRDICQRGTSLTIQCQVDSQVTMMFWYRQQPGQSLTLIATANQGSEATYESGFVIDKFPISRPNLTFSTLTVSNMSPEDSSIYLCSVSQGSGRNQPQHFGDGTRLSIL.

J is TRBJ2-5 and V is TRBV27, with D perhaps matching TRBD2 (5 bases). V was cut by 5 bases and J by 5 bases, with 9 bases left in between. The CDR3 extends over 12 amino acids. Per the germline V gene, CDR1 is MNHEY and CDR2 is SMNVEV (reference sequence). CDR3: CASSERGETQYF. Here the CDR3 DNA reads TGTGCCAGCAGTGAGCGAGGGGAGACCCAGTACTTC.

This clonotype was observed at least ten times. Here the CDR3 reads CASSESRNNEKLFF. The CDR3 region has the DNA TGTGCCAGCAGTGAAAGTCGGAATAATGAAAAACTGTTTTTT. The chain links TRBV27 to TRBJ1-4; no reliable D call. CDR1 and CDR2 (germline): MNHEY, SMNVEV (reference sequence). The CDR3 loop spans 14 amino acids. V gave up 5 bases and J gave up 4 bases, with 11 bases separating them.

This clonotype was observed many times. The V gene is TRBV10-1, the J gene TRBJ1-6; possible D gene TRBD1, 5 bases. Germline loops: CDR1 WNHNN, CDR2 SYGVQD (reference sequence). With 8 bases removed from V and 10 bases from J, the gap between germline ends came to 15 bases. The CDR3 length is 13 residues. Written as DNA, the CDR3 is TGCGCCAGCTCCGGAGCCAGGGACTCACCCCTCCACTTT. Translation gives CASSGARDSPLHF.

This clonotype was observed many times. The chain has TRBV7-9 and TRBJ1-5; 7 nucleotides line up with TRBD1. The trim removed 4 bases at V and 5 bases at J, leaving 8 bases unmatched. CDR3 length: 15 residues. Germline V lookup: CDR1 SEHNR, CDR2 FQNEAQ (reference sequence). The DNA of the CDR3 is TGTGCCAGCAGCTCTTCGGACAGGAACTATCAGCCCCAGCATTTT. This encodes CASSSSDRNYQPQHF.

This clonotype is medium-sized (0.01 to 0.1%) within its sample. J is TRBJ2-7 and V is TRBV6-2 or TRBV6-3, with D perhaps assigned TRBD1 or TRBD2 (5 bases each). CDR1 and CDR2 from the germline V gene are MNHEY and SVGEGT. CDR3 size: 15 residues. V was cut by 2 bases and J by 2 bases, with 13 bases left in between. In nucleotides, the CDR3 is TGTGCCAGCAGTTACCCCGGGACCGAAACCTACGAGCAGTACTTC. Encoded protein: CASSYPGTETYEQYF.